This TCR beta chain came from a study of cytomegalovirus exposure and HLA in healthy donors. Study details: As released early, the data held some 85 million unique TCRs from HLA-typed donors. Study outcomes and limitations: Analysis was carried out at a later point, and it linked a missense DCLRE1C variant to TCR beta V- and J-gene trimming.

The primer mix had 60 Vbeta and 13 Jbeta primers. Sequencing was performed with immunoSEQ multiplex PCR; in TCRdb, only in-frame clones are kept and a portion is missing. This sample's table reports 70,000 to 80,000 clones. Looked up from germline, CDR1 is MNHNS and CDR2 is SASEGT. The CDR3 totals 12 residues. A note on this clone: Its target is not known.

The gene calls are TRBV6-1 and TRBJ2-5; D not certain. The J call may be mistaken, given a closer DNA end match to TRBJ2-7. Sequenced material: PBMCs. The receptor was isolated from a man aged 35-49 years in good health and CMV-seronegative. CDR3 DNA: TGTGCCAGCAGTGTCCTGACTTACGAGCAGTACTTC. Its translation is CASSVLTYEQYF.